Each of the 19 T cell receptor beta chains below was sequenced from the same sample in a study of identical twins. One entry per CDR3 protein results from TCRdb running MiXCR on the 5' RACE reads. The sample has some 230,000 distinct CDR3 sequences, approximately 7.1% seen once; the top ten hold approximately 15%. These same records also appear under a second study, on T cells expressing NK-cell markers.

Sequencing was carried out using CD8+ T cells sorted from blood. The receptors derive from a woman aged 18 to 35 in good health.

This clonotype was recorded a few times. V is TRBV5-4 and J is TRBJ2-3; 12 nucleotides agree with TRBD2. Germline lookup yields CDR1 SGHNT and CDR2 YYREEE (reference sequence). Trimming at V came to 0 bases and at J to 2 bases, leaving 1 base not matched to a gene. This CDR3 has 16 residues. The CDR3 protein is CASSLGTSGVTDTQYF. The CDR3 DNA sequence: TGTGCCAGCAGCTTGGGGACTAGCGGGGTCACAGATACGCAGTATTTT.

This clonotype is a singleton in its sample. The V gene is TRBV29-1, the J gene TRBJ1-2; no firm D call. The CDR3 runs 10 residues. CDR1 SQVTM and CDR2 ANQGSEA come from the germline V gene. Trimming cost V 4 bases and J 5 bases, with 5 bases left between them. The CDR3 DNA follows: TGCAGCGTTGGAGAGTATGGCTACACCTTC. Translation: CSVGEYGYTF.

This clonotype has only a few counts. V gene TRBV6-5 combines with J gene TRBJ1-5; D is unresolved. The CDR3 runs to 14 residues. CDR1 is MNHEY, CDR2 SVGAGI, per germline. Trimming removed 4 bases at V and 0 bases at J, with 7 bases between. The CDR3 spells CASSLRSSNQPQHF. The CDR3 bases are TGTGCCAGCAGTTTACGGAGTAGCAATCAGCCCCAGCATTTT.

The chain employs TRBV12-3 or TRBV12-4 and TRBJ2-1, with a tentative D call TRBD2 (6 bases). The CDR3 is made up of 13 amino acids. V was cut by 4 bases and J by 9 bases, with 13 bases left in between. CDR3 DNA: TGTGCCAGCAGTTACGGGGGACTCGGTGAGCAGTTCTTC. Its translation: CASSYGGLGEQFF.

This clonotype was counted many times. CDR3 coding DNA: TGTGCCAGCAGCTTACTAGCGGGGCCAAATAACCACGTCCTGACTTTC. As protein: CASSLLAGPNNHVLTF. This sequence joins TRBV7-2 and TRBJ2-6; 9 bases agree with TRBD2. Per germline, CDR1 SGHTA and CDR2 FQGNSA. Trimming removed 2 bases from V and 11 bases from J; junction bases left unmatched: 10. This CDR3 has 16 residues. The variable domain in full, completed from reference TRBV7-2 and TRBJ2-6, reads GAGVSQSPSNKVTEKGKDVELRCDPISGHTALYWYRQSLGQGLEFLIYFQGNSAPDKSGLPSDRFSAERTGGSVSTLTIQRTQQEDSAVYLCASSLLAGPNNHVLTFGAGSRLTVL.

This clonotype was observed a handful of times. This chain links TRBV7-8 with TRBJ2-7; TRBD2 matches 9 bases. Per the germline V gene, CDR1 is SGHVS and CDR2 is FQNEAQ. This CDR3 spans 13 amino acids. The ends lost 4 bases at V and 7 bases at J; junction bases unmatched: 5. CDR3 residues: CASSSSGATEQYF. The CDR3 DNA sequence: TGTGCCAGCAGCTCTAGCGGGGCCACGGAGCAGTACTTC.

The chain has TRBV18 and TRBJ1-1; no clear D. The CDR3 runs 12 residues. Per germline, CDR1 KGHSH and CDR2 LQKENI. The V gene lost 3 bases and the J gene lost 4 bases, with 6 bases spanning the gap. CDR3 sequence reads: CASSPPATEAFF. CDR3 bases: TGTGCCAGCTCACCCCCCGCCACTGAAGCTTTCTTT.

The chain employs TRBV6-2 or TRBV6-3 and TRBJ2-5; TRBD2 might be the D (5 bases). Trimming took 4 bases from V and 4 from J, leaving 16 bases between them. Germline V gene data show CDR1 as MNHEY and CDR2 as SVGEGT. The CDR3 spans 15 residues. For the CDR3, the DNA is TGTGCCAGCAGTTCGACCTACGGGGTAAGAGAGACCCAGTACTTC. Its protein product is CASSSTYGVRETQYF.

This clonotype turned up a few times. This sequence joins TRBV29-1 and TRBJ2-1, with D hard to call. Trimming stripped 1 base from V and 3 bases from J, with 4 bases between. The CDR3 extends over 12 amino acids. Looked up from germline, CDR1 is SQVTM and CDR2 is ANQGSEA. Here the CDR3 DNA reads TGCAGCGTTGAAGGGTTCTACAATGAGCAGTTCTTC. It codes for CSVEGFYNEQFF.

This clonotype was seen repeatedly, ten times or more. This chain uses TRBV15 with TRBJ2-1, with 7 positions matching TRBD1. Germline lookup yields CDR1 LNHNV and CDR2 YYDKDF (reference sequence). Losses at the gene ends were 5 bases for V and 4 bases for J; bases not matched to a gene: 11. CDR3 length: 16 residues. This CDR3 is CATSYRGSHEYNEQFF. In nucleotides, the CDR3 is TGTGCCACCAGCTACAGGGGTAGTCACGAGTACAATGAGCAGTTCTTC.

Ten or more counts support this clonotype. This sequence joins TRBV12-3 or TRBV12-4 and TRBJ1-2, with TRBD1 as a possible D gene (5 bases). CDR3 length equals 14 residues. V was pared by 3 bases and J by 4 bases, with 12 bases between. The CDR3 sequence is CASSFGRVGYGYTF. The CDR3 DNA reads TGTGCCAGCAGTTTCGGCAGGGTTGGCTATGGCTACACCTTC.

This clonotype was seen only a few times. This chain uses TRBV6-2 or TRBV6-3 with TRBJ2-4; 8 positions agree with TRBD2. In germline, CDR1 is MNHEY, CDR2 SVGEGT. This CDR3 is 14 amino acids long. Trimming cost V 2 bases and J 7 bases; bases outside gene matches: 4. The CDR3 spells CASSYAGGGNIQYF. The CDR3 coding sequence is TGTGCCAGCAGTTACGCGGGGGGTGGGAACATTCAGTACTTC.

The J gene is TRBJ2-2, the V gene TRBV11-1, with 11 bases fitting TRBD1. From germline, CDR1 is SGHAT and CDR2 FQDESV (reference sequence). V gave up 4 bases and J gave up 7 bases; unmatched junction bases: 5. The CDR3 loop spans 15 amino acids. CDR3: CASSSGQGEIGELFF. CDR3 nucleotides: TGTGCCAGCAGCTCGGGACAGGGGGAGATCGGGGAGCTGTTTTTT.

The chain couples TRBV7-9 to TRBJ2-1; 9 bases line up with TRBD2. Germline CDR1 and CDR2: SEHNR and FQNEAQ (reference sequence). The ends lost 5 bases at V and 4 bases at J; junction bases unmatched: 3. The CDR3 spans 14 residues. CDR3 DNA sequence: TGTGCCAGCAGCCAGACTAGCGGTTACAATGAGCAGTTCTTC. Its translation is CASSQTSGYNEQFF.

The sample holds one count of this clonotype. The chain joins TRBV2 to TRBJ2-7; 11 bases line up with TRBD1. Germline V lookup: CDR1 SNHLY, CDR2 FYNNEI. With 7 bases clipped from V and 6 bases from J, the junction kept 5 bases outside the gene matches. The CDR3 covers 13 residues. In DNA form, the CDR3 reads TGTGCCAGCATCGAAGGACAGGGGGCCGAGCAGTACTTC. This sequence encodes CASIEGQGAEQYF.

The rearrangement joins TRBV7-9 to TRBJ1-1; 8 positions match TRBD1. CDR3 length equals 16 residues. The V gene's germline CDR1 is SEHNR and CDR2 FQNEAQ (reference sequence). Germline trimming cut 1 base from V and 1 base from J; bases unmatched to any gene: 5. The CDR3 nucleotides are TGTGCCAGCAGCTTAGTAGGACAGGGCACGAACACTGAAGCTTTCTTT. Translated, it gives CASSLVGQGTNTEAFF.

Only a few counts were recorded for this clonotype. The gene calls are TRBV20-1 and TRBJ2-1; 8 bases match TRBD1. Per germline, CDR1 DFQATT and CDR2 SNEGSKA (reference sequence). V dropped 4 bases and J dropped 0; count of bases not matched to a gene: 5. There are 15 residues in the CDR3. DNA of the CDR3: TGCAGTGCTACACCAGGGGGCTACTCCTACAATGAGCAGTTCTTC. Translation: CSATPGGYSYNEQFF.

In this sample, this clonotype turned up many times. The rearrangement uses TRBV13 and TRBJ2-3; D gene unclear. V was pared by 2 bases and J by 2 bases, with 5 bases between. The CDR3 has 13 amino acids. Germline V gene data show CDR1 as PRHDT and CDR2 as FYEKMQ (reference sequence). In DNA, the CDR3 is TGTGCCAGCAGCTTATCGCCCACAGATACGCAGTATTTT. This codes for CASSLSPTDTQYF.

This clonotype was seen many times. The chain employs TRBV12-3 or TRBV12-4 and TRBJ2-3, with D perhaps TRBD2 (5 bases). The V end was cut by 11 bases, the J end by 0 bases, with 18 bases between. This CDR3 contains 15 residues. CDR3 sequence reads: CASSRRVYSTDTQYF. Written as DNA, the CDR3 is TGTGCCTCCTCCAGGCGGGTATATAGCACAGATACGCAGTATTTT.